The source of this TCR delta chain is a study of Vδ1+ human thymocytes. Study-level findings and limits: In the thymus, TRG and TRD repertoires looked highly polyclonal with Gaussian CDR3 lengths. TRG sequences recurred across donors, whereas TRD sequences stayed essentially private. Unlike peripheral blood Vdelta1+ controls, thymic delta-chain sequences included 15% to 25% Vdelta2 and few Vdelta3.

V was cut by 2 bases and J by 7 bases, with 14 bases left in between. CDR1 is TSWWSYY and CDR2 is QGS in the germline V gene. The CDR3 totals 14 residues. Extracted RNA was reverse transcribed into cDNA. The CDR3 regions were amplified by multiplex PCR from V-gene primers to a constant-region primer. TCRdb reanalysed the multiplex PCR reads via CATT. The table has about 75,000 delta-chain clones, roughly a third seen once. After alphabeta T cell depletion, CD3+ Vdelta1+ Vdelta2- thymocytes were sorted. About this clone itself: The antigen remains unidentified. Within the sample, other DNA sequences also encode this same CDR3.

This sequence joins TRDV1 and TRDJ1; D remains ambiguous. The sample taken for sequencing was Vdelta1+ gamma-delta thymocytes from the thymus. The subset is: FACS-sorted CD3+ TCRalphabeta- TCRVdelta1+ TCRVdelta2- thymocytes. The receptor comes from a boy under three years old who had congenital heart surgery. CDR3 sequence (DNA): TGTGCTCTTGGGGAAATGTCCCCGAGGGCTAAACTCATCTTT. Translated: CALGEMSPRAKLIF.